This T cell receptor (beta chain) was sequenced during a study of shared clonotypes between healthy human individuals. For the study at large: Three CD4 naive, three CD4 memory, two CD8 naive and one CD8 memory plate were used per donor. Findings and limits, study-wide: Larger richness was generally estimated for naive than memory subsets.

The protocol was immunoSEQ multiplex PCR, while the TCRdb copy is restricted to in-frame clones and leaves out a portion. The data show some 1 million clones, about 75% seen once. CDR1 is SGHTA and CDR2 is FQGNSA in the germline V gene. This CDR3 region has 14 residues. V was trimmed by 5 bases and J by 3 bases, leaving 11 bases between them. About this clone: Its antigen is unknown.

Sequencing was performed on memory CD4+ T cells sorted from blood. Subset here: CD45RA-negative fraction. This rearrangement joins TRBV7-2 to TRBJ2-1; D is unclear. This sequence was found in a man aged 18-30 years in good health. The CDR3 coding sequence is TGTGCCAGCAGCCCCCGGACCAACTACAATGAGCAGTTCTTC. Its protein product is CASSPRTNYNEQFF.